Below, 11 T cell receptor beta chains from the same sample are listed, as sequenced in a study of cytomegalovirus exposure and HLA in healthy donors. Assay used: immunoSEQ multiplex PCR; TCRdb lists only in-frame clones, some missing. The sample lists over 250,000 clones, approximately 83% occurring once. Sequenced input: PBMCs. All receptors come from a woman between 18 and 30 years old in good health and CMV-seronegative.

This clone appeared a few times. This chain connects TRBV7-9 to TRBJ1-2; D is perhaps TRBD1 (5 bases). This CDR3 region has 14 residues. Germline lookup yields CDR1 SEHNR and CDR2 FQNEAQ (reference sequence). The V end was cut by 3 bases, the J end by 4 bases, with 12 bases between. This chain's CDR3 is CASSFLGQLYGYTF. In DNA, the CDR3 is TGTGCCAGCAGCTTTTTGGGGCAGCTCTATGGCTACACCTTC.

The chain carries TRBV5-8 and TRBJ2-3, with 10 bases matching TRBD1. CDR3 length: 17 residues. Germline values: CDR1 SGHTS, CDR2 YDEGEE. The trim removed 0 bases at V and 3 bases at J, leaving 7 bases unmatched. CDR3 residues: CASSLGDRGFMTDTQYF. CDR3 DNA: TGTGCCAGCAGCTTGGGGGACAGGGGTTTTATGACAGATACGCAGTATTTT.

V and J are TRBV28 and TRBJ2-2, with a possible D match to TRBD2 (5 bases). Germline loops: CDR1 MDHEN, CDR2 SYDVKM. Trimming shortened V by 5 bases and J by 7 bases, and 20 bases separated the two germline ends. The CDR3 sequence is 16 residues long. The CDR3 loop is CASSGFGIAGSGELFF. The CDR3, as DNA: TGTGCCAGCAGTGGTTTCGGGATAGCTGGGAGCGGGGAGCTGTTTTTT.

The chain joins TRBV7-8 to TRBJ1-1, with 7 bases fitting TRBD1. Per the germline V gene, CDR1 is SGHVS and CDR2 is FQNEAQ. V was pared by 5 bases and J by 2 bases, with 5 bases of the junction left unmatched. The CDR3 is 14 residues long. This CDR3 is CASSPWTGNTEAFF. For the CDR3, the DNA is TGTGCCAGCAGCCCTTGGACAGGCAACACTGAAGCTTTCTTT.

The chain links TRBV9 to TRBJ2-7; D might be TRBD1 (6 bases). Per the germline V gene, CDR1 is SGDLS and CDR2 is YYNGEE. This CDR3 comprises 14 residues. V was pared by 7 bases and J by 1 base, with 15 bases between. CDR3: CASGPRGPSYEQYF. As DNA, the CDR3 is TGTGCCAGCGGACCCAGGGGCCCATCCTACGAGCAGTACTTC. The full variable domain, its missing parts supplied by reference TRBV9 and TRBJ2-7, is DSGVTQTPKHLITATGQRVTLRCSPRSGDLSVYWYQQSLDQGLQFLIQYYNGEERAKGNILERFSAQQFPDLHSELNLSSLELGDSALYFCASGPRGPSYEQYFGPGTRLTVT.

This chain uses TRBV9 with TRBJ1-3; 11 bases match TRBD1. CDR1 SGDLS and CDR2 YYNGEE come from the germline V gene. The CDR3 has 17 amino acids. V trimming: 4 bases; J trimming: 3 bases; junction bases outside the gene matches: 9. The CDR3 nucleotides are TGTGCCAGCAGCACTCGTGGGACAGGGGGAGGTGGAAACACCATATATTTT. As protein: CASSTRGTGGGGNTIYF.

This chain joins TRBV6-5 and TRBJ1-6; D remains ambiguous. Germline V lookup: CDR1 MNHEY, CDR2 SVGAGI. CDR3 length: 14 amino acids. With 4 bases removed from V and 5 bases from J, the gap between germline ends came to 9 bases. CDR3 loop: CASSWQNNNSPLHF. The DNA for the CDR3 is TGTGCCAGCAGTTGGCAGAATAATAATTCACCCCTCCACTTT.

The gene calls are TRBV4-3 and TRBJ2-3; TRBD1 matches 7 bases. Germline V gives CDR1 LGHNA, CDR2 YSLEER. The CDR3 contains 16 residues. The V and J ends lost 1 base and 2 bases, in that order; junction bases with no gene match: 6. CDR3 bases: TGCGCCAGCAGCCAAGGGGGACAGCCAGCCACAGATACGCAGTATTTT. It yields the protein CASSQGGQPATDTQYF.

V gene TRBV19 combines with J gene TRBJ1-4, with D possibly being TRBD1 (6 bases). The germline CDR1 and CDR2 sequences are LNHDA and SQIVND (reference sequence). This CDR3 has 14 amino acids. The V and J ends lost 1 base and 8 bases respectively, with 11 bases between them. This CDR3 reads CASSIAQGTEKLFF. CDR3 in DNA: TGTGCCAGTAGTATAGCACAGGGTACCGAAAAACTGTTTTTT.

This clone appeared a few times. V is TRBV19 and J is TRBJ1-4; 9 bases align to TRBD1. This CDR3 comprises 14 residues. Germline V lookup: CDR1 LNHDA, CDR2 SQIVND (reference sequence). The V gene end was trimmed by 10 bases and the J gene end by 4 bases; junction bases not matched to a gene: 7. CDR3 DNA: TGTGCCACGAGCCGGACAGGGGTTAATGAAAAACTGTTTTTT. This translates into CATSRTGVNEKLFF.

This clone was counted between two and nine times. The rearrangement links TRBV19 to TRBJ1-4, with D uncertain. Deletions cut 3 bases from V and 1 base from J, with 9 bases between. Germline-derived CDR1 and CDR2 are LNHDA and SQIVND (reference sequence). The CDR3 covers 15 residues. CDR3 residues: CASSIDGLTNEKLFF. The CDR3 DNA reads TGTGCCAGTAGTATCGATGGGCTAACTAATGAAAAACTGTTTTTT.